Each of the 16 T cell receptor beta chains below was sequenced from the same sample in a study of cytomegalovirus exposure and HLA in healthy donors. The data were produced by immunoSEQ multiplex PCR, yet TCRdb's version contains in-frame clones alone and is incomplete. This sample has 200,000 or so clones, with about four fifths found just once. Material: PBMCs. The receptors come from a man between 18 and 35 years old in good health and CMV-seropositive.

V gene TRBV27 combines with J gene TRBJ1-5, with 9 bases matching TRBD1. V lost 6 bases and J lost 9; bases outside the gene matches: 9. The CDR3 spans 14 residues. CDR1 and CDR2 (germline): MNHEY, SMNVEV (reference sequence). CDR3 protein: CASRKGQGLGPQHF. In DNA, the CDR3 is TGTGCCAGCAGGAAGGGACAGGGTCTAGGGCCCCAGCATTTT.

This clone was observed a handful of times. The genes are TRBV30 and TRBJ1-5; D gene ambiguous. The germline V gene has CDR1 GTSNPN and CDR2 SVGIG (reference sequence). Trimming pared 3 bases from V and 2 bases from J, leaving 8 bases between. This CDR3 has 13 residues. The CDR3, as DNA: TGTGCCTGGAGGGGCCCCGGCAATCAGCCCCAGCATTTT. It translates to CAWRGPGNQPQHF.

The V gene is TRBV6-4, the J gene TRBJ2-1, with a tentative D call TRBD2 (5 bases). Germline V gene sequence: CDR1 MRHNA, CDR2 SNTAGT. This CDR3 contains 12 residues. Trimming took off 6 bases at V and 13 bases at J, with 16 bases between the two ends. The chain's CDR3 is CASSTLGSNQFF. The DNA for the CDR3 is TGTGCCAGCAGCACACTAGGGAGTAATCAGTTCTTC.

The rearrangement uses TRBV28 and TRBJ1-1, with D possibly matching TRBD1 (5 bases). The CDR3 extends over 15 amino acids. Trimming took 5 bases from V and 2 from J, leaving 15 bases between them. Germline CDR1 reads MDHEN; CDR2 reads SYDVKM. CDR3 nucleotide sequence: TGTGCCAGCAGTCTCAATCAGGGAGGTAACACTGAAGCTTTCTTT. Translated, it gives CASSLNQGGNTEAFF.

This sequence joins TRBV29-1 and TRBJ1-1, with 10 bases aligning to TRBD1. CDR3 length: 15 residues. The germline V gene has CDR1 SQVTM and CDR2 ANQGSEA. V gave up 7 bases and J gave up 5 bases; unmatched junction bases: 13. The CDR3 DNA sequence: TGCAGCGCACCCCACGGGGACAGGGGAATAACTGAAGCTTTCTTT. This encodes CSAPHGDRGITEAFF.

The genes are TRBV10-2 and TRBJ1-1; 7 nucleotides line up with TRBD1. The CDR3 loop spans 14 amino acids. V was clipped by 3 bases and J by 3 bases; unmatched bases: 4. In germline, CDR1 is WSHSY, CDR2 SAAADI. The CDR3 coding sequence is TGCGCCAGCAGTGAATACAGGGGCGACACTGAAGCTTTCTTT. This sequence encodes CASSEYRGDTEAFF.

This chain joins TRBV28 and TRBJ1-2; 9 nucleotides match TRBD1. This CDR3 has 13 residues. Trimming at V came to 5 bases and at J to 10 bases, leaving 8 bases not matched to a gene. In germline, CDR1 is MDHEN, CDR2 SYDVKM. The CDR3 loop reads CASSPRDRVPYTF. CDR3 sequence (DNA): TGTGCCAGCAGTCCACGGGACAGGGTGCCCTACACCTTC.

J is TRBJ2-7 and V is TRBV28; perhaps TRBD1 as D (6 bases). The CDR3 loop spans 15 amino acids. Germline lookup yields CDR1 MDHEN and CDR2 SYDVKM. Trimming pared 3 bases from V and 3 bases from J, leaving 15 bases between. The CDR3 DNA reads as TGTGCCAGCAGTTTCGTGGACAGAGAGATCTACGAGCAGTACTTC. This translates into CASSFVDREIYEQYF.

The chain recombines TRBV14 with TRBJ2-5; TRBD2 agrees at 13 bases. Germline-derived CDR1 and CDR2 are SGHDN and FVKESK. The CDR3 is 16 amino acids. With 3 bases clipped from V and 4 bases from J, the junction kept 5 bases outside the gene matches. The CDR3 reads CASSQGLAGPVETQYF. CDR3 DNA: TGTGCCAGCAGCCAGGGACTAGCGGGACCCGTAGAGACCCAGTACTTC.

The V gene is TRBV4-3, the J gene TRBJ2-1; 8 bases align to TRBD2. J gave up 5 bases and V 2 bases, and 8 bases lay outside the gene matches. CDR1 is LGHNA and CDR2 is YSLEER in the germline V gene. The CDR3 length is 16 residues. The CDR3 loop is CASSQTEGLGDNEQFF. The CDR3 DNA reads TGCGCCAGCAGCCAAACCGAGGGACTAGGGGACAATGAGCAGTTCTTC.

The rearrangement uses TRBV27 and TRBJ2-7, with D maybe TRBD1 (5 bases). V lost 6 bases and J lost 2, with 11 bases in between. Germline lookup yields CDR1 MNHEY and CDR2 SMNVEV (reference sequence). This CDR3 is 13 amino acids long. The CDR3 sequence is CASSVGEPYEQYF. The CDR3 nucleotides read TGTGCCAGCAGCGTAGGGGAACCCTACGAGCAGTACTTC.

The chain links TRBV2 to TRBJ2-1, with a weak D call TRBD1 (6 bases). There are 14 residues in the CDR3. Germline V gives CDR1 SNHLY, CDR2 FYNNEI. V was pared by 9 bases and J by 7 bases, with 19 bases between. The CDR3 protein is CASTRDIPRNEQFF. The CDR3 nucleotides are TGTGCCAGTACGAGGGACATCCCGAGAAATGAGCAGTTCTTC.

The chain has TRBV27 and TRBJ1-5; possible D gene TRBD1, 6 bases. CDR1 is MNHEY, CDR2 SMNVEV, per germline (reference sequence). The V end was cut by 4 bases, the J end by 4 bases, with 8 bases between. The length of the CDR3 is 13 residues. The CDR3, as DNA: TGTGCCAGCAGTTCCGACAGGAATCAGCCCCAGCATTTT. Protein sequence: CASSSDRNQPQHF.

The rearrangement links TRBV6-5 to TRBJ2-3; TRBD2 matches at 8 bases. Germline V CDR1 and CDR2: MNHEY, SVGAGI. The CDR3 loop spans 15 amino acids. Trimming at V came to 6 bases and at J to 4 bases, leaving 9 bases not matched to a gene. DNA of the CDR3: TGTGCCAGCAGATACAGCGGGAGTCCCGCAGATACGCAGTATTTT. Protein: CASRYSGSPADTQYF.

The chain couples TRBV27 to TRBJ2-7; 10 bases are a match to TRBD1. The CDR3 is made up of 14 amino acids. The germline gives CDR1 MNHEY, CDR2 SMNVEV (reference sequence). Losses at the gene ends were 6 bases for V and 6 bases for J; bases not matched to a gene: 8. The CDR3: CASRPPGQGSEQYF. CDR3 bases: TGTGCCAGCAGACCTCCGGGACAGGGGAGCGAGCAGTACTTC.

This clone came up once. This rearrangement joins TRBV7-9 to TRBJ2-1; D unresolved. The CDR3 is 12 residues long. Germline V gene sequence: CDR1 SEHNR, CDR2 FQNEAQ (reference sequence). The ends were cut back, 4 bases at V and 8 bases at J, with 9 bases in the middle. CDR3 DNA: TGTGCCAGCAGCTCCCTTGCGGATGAGCAGTTCTTC. Protein: CASSSLADEQFF.